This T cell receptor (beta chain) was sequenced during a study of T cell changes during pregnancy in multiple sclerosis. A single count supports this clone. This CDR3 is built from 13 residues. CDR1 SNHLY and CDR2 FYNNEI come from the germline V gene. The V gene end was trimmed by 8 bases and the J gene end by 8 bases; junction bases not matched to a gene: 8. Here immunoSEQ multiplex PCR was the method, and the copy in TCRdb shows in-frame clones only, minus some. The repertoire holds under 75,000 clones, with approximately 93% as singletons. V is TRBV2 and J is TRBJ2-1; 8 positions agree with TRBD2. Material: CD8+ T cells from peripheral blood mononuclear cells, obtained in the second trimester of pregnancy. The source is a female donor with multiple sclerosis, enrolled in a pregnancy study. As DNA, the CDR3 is TGTGCCAGCGAGCGGGAGTCGAAGGATGAGCAGTTCTTC. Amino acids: CASERESKDEQFF.